These 11 T cell receptor beta chains were sequenced from one sample in a study of vaccination and CD4 T cells after COVID-19. Sequencing of DNA taken from cultured CD4+ T cells relied on the Oncomine TCR Beta short-read assay. TCRdb reprocessed the PCR reads with MiXCR, giving one entry per CDR3 protein. This sample yields roughly 11,000 distinct CDR3 sequences, of which around three quarters are seen a single time; about 11% belongs to the top ten. These receptors have no known antigen. The sample's treatment: roughly ten-day PBMC culture with coronavirus spike peptide pools or control peptides (ViraFEST assay). The sequenced sample consisted of CD4+ T cells from blood, cultured in vitro. Receptor source: a human donor who had recovered from COVID-19.

This chain joins TRBV6-1 and TRBJ2-7; D is uncertain. V was cut by 6 bases and J by 1 base, with 7 bases left in between. Germline V gene data show CDR1 as MNHNS and CDR2 as SASEGT. There are 12 residues in the CDR3. The CDR3 DNA reads as TGTGCCAGCAGCGAATCGTCCTACGAGCAGTACTTC. Its protein is CASSESSYEQYF.

The genes are TRBV6-1 and TRBJ1-2, with TRBD1 as a possible D gene (6 bases). Germline V CDR1 and CDR2: MNHNS, SASEGT. Trimming removed 3 bases at V and 3 bases at J, with 11 bases between. There are 14 residues in the CDR3. As DNA, the CDR3 is TGTGCCAGCAGTGACCTGCCAGGGGACTATGGCTACACCTTC. Its protein is CASSDLPGDYGYTF.

The chain uses TRBV7-8 and TRBJ1-2; possible D gene TRBD1, 5 bases. The CDR3 extends over 16 amino acids. The germline gives CDR1 SGHVS, CDR2 FQNEAQ. V shed 2 bases and J shed 4 bases, with 17 bases lying between them. Here the CDR3 DNA reads TGTGCCAGCAGCTTAATGTCCCAGGGATTCCTCTATGGCTACACCTTC. Its translation: CASSLMSQGFLYGYTF. The full variable domain, in which reference TRBV7-8 and TRBJ1-2 provide the parts outside the CDR3, is GAGVSQSPRYKVAKRGQDVALRCDPISGHVSLFWYQQALGQGPEFLTYFQNEAQLDKSGLPSDRFFAERPEGSVSTLKIQRTQQEDSAVYLCASSLMSQGFLYGYTFGSGTRLTVV.

This rearrangement joins TRBV11-2 to TRBJ1-1; D is perhaps TRBD1 (5 bases). The CDR3 is 14 residues long. The V end lost 5 bases, the J end lost 1 base, and 11 bases lay between the germline ends. Germline assignment: CDR1 SGHAT and CDR2 FQNNGV. The CDR3 sequence: CASSRGGENTEAFF. As DNA, the CDR3 is TGTGCCAGCAGCCGGGGGGGGGAGAACACTGAAGCTTTCTTT.

The CDR3 DNA is TGTGCCAGCAGTTACTCCAGACCCCTCTACACTGAAGCTTTCTTT. Protein: CASSYSRPLYTEAFF. The chain employs TRBV6-5 and TRBJ1-1; no clear D gene. The CDR3 spans 15 residues. Germline CDR1 MNHEY, CDR2 SVGAGI. Between the trimmed V and J ends, which lost 0 bases and 3 bases, there was a span of 11 bases.

The genes are TRBV6-5 and TRBJ1-5; the D call may be TRBD1 or TRBD2 (5 bases each). The better agreement between TRBJ2-3 and the DNA end casts doubt on the J call. The CDR3 contains 15 residues. Looked up from germline, CDR1 is MNHEY and CDR2 is SVGAGI. CDR3 region: CASSYTGGRDQPQYF. In DNA, the CDR3 is TGTGCCAGCAGTTACACTGGGGGTAGGGACCAGCCCCAGTATTTT.

This sequence joins TRBV7-2 and TRBJ2-5; D gene unclear. The CDR3 has 15 residues. Trimming took off 2 bases at V and 5 bases at J, with 15 bases between the two ends. The germline V gene encodes CDR1 SGHTA and CDR2 FQGNSA. This CDR3 is CASSLIGNSAETQYF. DNA for the CDR3: TGTGCCAGCAGCTTAATAGGGAATTCCGCGGAGACCCAGTACTTC.

The chain has TRBV19 and TRBJ2-3, with D possibly called TRBD1 or TRBD2 (5 bases each). V gave up 1 base and J gave up 0 bases, with 8 bases separating them. The CDR3 is 15 amino acids. Germline CDR1 reads LNHDA; CDR2 reads SQIVND (reference sequence). The CDR3 protein is CASSIGGDSTDTQYF. CDR3 sequence (DNA): TGTGCCAGTAGTATAGGAGGGGATAGCACAGATACGCAGTATTTT.

The chain links TRBV18 to TRBJ1-1, with a weak D call TRBD1 (5 bases). Germline V gene data show CDR1 as KGHSH and CDR2 as LQKENI. The CDR3 spans 15 residues. Between the trimmed V and J ends, which lost 0 bases and 4 bases, there was a span of 12 bases. CDR3 in amino acids: CASSPPGQRGTEAFF. DNA of the CDR3: TGTGCCAGCTCACCACCGGGGCAGCGGGGCACTGAAGCTTTCTTT.

This clonotype showed up just a few times. The V and J genes are TRBV5-8 and TRBJ1-3; D perhaps matches TRBD1 (5 bases). CDR1 and CDR2 (germline): SGHTS, YDEGEE. V shed 4 bases and J shed 1 base, with 18 bases lying between them. The CDR3 loop spans 17 amino acids. This chain's CDR3 is CASSAARSRVSGNTIYF. For the CDR3, the DNA is TGTGCCAGCAGCGCCGCGAGGTCCAGGGTTTCTGGAAACACCATATATTTT.

The V and J genes are TRBV6-1 and TRBJ2-1; 12 bases line up with TRBD2. V was clipped by 5 bases and J by 9 bases; unmatched bases: 5. Per germline, CDR1 MNHNS and CDR2 SASEGT. This CDR3 is 14 amino acids long. The CDR3 coding sequence is TGTGCCAGCAGTAGACTAGCGGGAGCACTTGAGCAGTTCTTC. The encoded protein is CASSRLAGALEQFF.